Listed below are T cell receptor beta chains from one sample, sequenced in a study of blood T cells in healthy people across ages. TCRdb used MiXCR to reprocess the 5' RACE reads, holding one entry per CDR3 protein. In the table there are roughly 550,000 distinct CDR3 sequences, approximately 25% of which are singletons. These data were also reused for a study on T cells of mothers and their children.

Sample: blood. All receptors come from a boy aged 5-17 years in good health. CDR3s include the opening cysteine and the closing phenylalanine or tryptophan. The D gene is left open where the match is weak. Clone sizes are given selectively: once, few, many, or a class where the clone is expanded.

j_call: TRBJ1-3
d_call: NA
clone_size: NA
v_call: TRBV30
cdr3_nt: TGTGCCGACGGAACGGGAGGATCTGGAAACACCATATATTTT
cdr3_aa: CADGTGGSGNTIYF

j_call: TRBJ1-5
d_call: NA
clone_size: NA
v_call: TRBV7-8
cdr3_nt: TGTGCCAGCAGCTTAGAGCGTTCTCTTCAGCCCCAGCATTTT
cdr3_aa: CASSLERSLQPQHF

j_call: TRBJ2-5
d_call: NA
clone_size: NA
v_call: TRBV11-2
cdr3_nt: TGTGCCAGCAGCTTTGCCCCGAAAGAGACCCAGTACTTC
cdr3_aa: CASSFAPKETQYF

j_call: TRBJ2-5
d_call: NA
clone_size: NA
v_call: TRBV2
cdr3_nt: TGTGCCAGCAGTGCGAATCCGACAGTTTGGAGTGGGACCCAGTACTTC
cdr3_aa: CASSANPTVWSGTQYF

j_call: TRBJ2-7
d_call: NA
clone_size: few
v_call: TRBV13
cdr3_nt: TGTGCCAGCAGCTTAGGCGGGCAGGGGAGGGCCTACGAGCAGTACTTC
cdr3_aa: CASSLGGQGRAYEQYF

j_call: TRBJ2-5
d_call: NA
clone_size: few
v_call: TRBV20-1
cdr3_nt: TGCAGTGCTTTTTGGGAGACCCAGTACTTC
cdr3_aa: CSAFWETQYF

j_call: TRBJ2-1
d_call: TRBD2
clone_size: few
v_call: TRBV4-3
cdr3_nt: TGCGCCAGCAGCCAAGATAGGGCGGGGGGTTCAAATGAGCAGTTCTTC
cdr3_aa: CASSQDRAGGSNEQFF

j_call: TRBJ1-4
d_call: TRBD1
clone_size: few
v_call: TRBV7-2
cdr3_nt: TGTGCCAGCAGCTTAGGGACAGGGGGTCTCGAAAAACTGTTTTTT
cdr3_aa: CASSLGTGGLEKLFF

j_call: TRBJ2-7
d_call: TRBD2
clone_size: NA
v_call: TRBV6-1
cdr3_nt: TGTGCCAGCAGTGAAAGACTAGCGGGAGGGCGAAACGAGCAGTACTTC
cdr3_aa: CASSERLAGGRNEQYF

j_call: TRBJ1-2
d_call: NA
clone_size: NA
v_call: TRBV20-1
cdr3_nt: TGCAGTGCTAAGACGGGCCCTAATTGGTACTATGGCTACACCTTC
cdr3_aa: CSAKTGPNWYYGYTF

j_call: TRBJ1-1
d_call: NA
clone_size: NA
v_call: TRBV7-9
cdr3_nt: TGTGCCAGCAGCCCCTCGTGGCCCCCAATCACTGAAGCTTTCTTT
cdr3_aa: CASSPSWPPITEAFF

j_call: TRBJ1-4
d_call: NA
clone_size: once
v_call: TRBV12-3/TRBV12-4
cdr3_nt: TGTGCCAGCGCCTATACCCCCAGGCAAAATGAAAAACTGTTTTTT
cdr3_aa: CASAYTPRQNEKLFF

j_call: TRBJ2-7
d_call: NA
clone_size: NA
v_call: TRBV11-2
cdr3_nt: TGTGACAGCAGCATTGACCCAGGAGGCTACGAGCAGTACTTC
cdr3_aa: CDSSIDPGGYEQYF

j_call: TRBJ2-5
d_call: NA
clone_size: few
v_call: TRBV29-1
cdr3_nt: TGCAGCGCCGTGGGTAGAGAAGAGACCCAGTACTTC
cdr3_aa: CSAVGREETQYF

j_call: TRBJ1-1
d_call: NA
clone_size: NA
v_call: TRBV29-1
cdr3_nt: TGCAGCGTACCTACGACAGGCGAAGCTTTCTTT
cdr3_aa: CSVPTTGEAFF

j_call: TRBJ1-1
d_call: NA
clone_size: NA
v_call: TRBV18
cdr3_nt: TGTGCCAGCTCTTATGGAGCAGGAGGTCTGAACACTGAAGCTTTCTTT
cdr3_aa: CASSYGAGGLNTEAFF

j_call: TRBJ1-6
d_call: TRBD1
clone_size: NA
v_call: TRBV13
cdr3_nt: TGTGCCAGCAGCTTAGGCCTTAAGGCAGGGGGTAATTCACCCCTCCACTTT
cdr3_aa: CASSLGLKAGGNSPLHF

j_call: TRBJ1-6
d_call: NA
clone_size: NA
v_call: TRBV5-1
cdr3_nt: TGCGCCAGCAGCCCCGGGGCAGGGGCCTCACCCCTCCACTTT
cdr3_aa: CASSPGAGASPLHF

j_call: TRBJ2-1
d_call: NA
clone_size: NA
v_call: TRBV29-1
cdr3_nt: TGCAGCGTTGAAACGGGTGAGCAGTTCTTC
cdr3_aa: CSVETGEQFF

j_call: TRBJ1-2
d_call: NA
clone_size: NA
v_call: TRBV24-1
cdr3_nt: TGTGCCACCAGTGACGGCGCTAACTATGGCTACACCTTC
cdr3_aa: CATSDGANYGYTF

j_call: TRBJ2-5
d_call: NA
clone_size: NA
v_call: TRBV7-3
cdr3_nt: TGTGCCAGCAGCTTTGGGGCTAGCCGTTACAATGAGCAGTACTTC
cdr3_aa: CASSFGASRYNEQYF

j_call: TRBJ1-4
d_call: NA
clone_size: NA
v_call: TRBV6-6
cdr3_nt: TGTGCCAGCAGTTACGATCCTCGGGAATCACCTAAAAGGGTGTTTTTT
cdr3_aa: CASSYDPRESPKRVFF

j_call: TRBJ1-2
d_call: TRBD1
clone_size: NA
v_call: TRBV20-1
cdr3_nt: TGCAGTGCTAGCGACAGGGGGGCCTATGGCTACACCTTC
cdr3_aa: CSASDRGAYGYTF

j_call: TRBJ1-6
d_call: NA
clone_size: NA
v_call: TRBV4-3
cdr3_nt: TGCGCCAGCAGCCATAGGGCCGGGGACTATAATTCACCCCTCCACTTT
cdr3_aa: CASSHRAGDYNSPLHF

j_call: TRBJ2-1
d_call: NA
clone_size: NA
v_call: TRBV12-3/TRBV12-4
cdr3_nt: TGTGCCAGCAGTTTAGTAAGGGCCCCCAGCTCCTACAATGAGCAGTTCTTC
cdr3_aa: CASSLVRAPSSYNEQFF

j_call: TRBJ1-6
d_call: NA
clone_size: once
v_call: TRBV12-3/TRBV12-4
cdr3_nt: TGTGCCAGCAGTCCCTCGGGGGGTGGTTCACCCCTCCACTTT
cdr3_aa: CASSPSGGGSPLHF

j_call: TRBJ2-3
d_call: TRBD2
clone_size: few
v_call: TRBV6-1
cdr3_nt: TGTGCCAGCAGTACCGGGACTAGCGGACCAGATACGCAGTATTTT
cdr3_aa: CASSTGTSGPDTQYF

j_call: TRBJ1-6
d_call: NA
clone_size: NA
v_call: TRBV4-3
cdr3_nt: TGCGCCAGCAGCCATGGACCGATTAATTCACCCCTCCACTTT
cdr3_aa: CASSHGPINSPLHF

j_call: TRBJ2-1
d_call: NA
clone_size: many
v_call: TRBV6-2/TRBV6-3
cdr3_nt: TGTGCCAGCAGCGTCCGGGAGACCAATGAGCAGTTCTTC
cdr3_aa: CASSVRETNEQFF